The 12 T cell receptor beta chains listed next were all sequenced from one sample in a study of shared clonotypes between healthy human individuals. Method: immunoSEQ multiplex PCR; TCRdb's copy keeps in-frame clones and lacks some. The sample yields roughly 2.5 million clones, roughly 92% seen once. The material sequenced was naive CD4+ T cells sorted from blood. Described subset: CD45RA+ positively selected. These receptor sequences come from a man younger than 35 in good health.

As for this clone: Other DNA sequences from this sample encode an identical CDR3 as well. This chain connects TRBV18 to TRBJ1-2; 9 nucleotides line up with TRBD1. Trimming cost V 2 bases and J 6 bases; bases outside gene matches: 1. CDR1 and CDR2 (germline): KGHSH, LQKENI. The CDR3 has 13 residues. The CDR3 spells CASSPDRGNGYTF. The CDR3 bases are TGTGCCAGCTCACCAGACAGGGGGAATGGCTACACCTTC.

This clone was counted once. This chain links TRBV2 with TRBJ1-2; 10 bases match TRBD1. Germline V lookup: CDR1 SNHLY, CDR2 FYNNEI. V shed 4 bases and J 4 bases; nucleotides not matched to a gene: 12. This CDR3 comprises 17 residues. The CDR3 region is CASSVTGTGATVYGYTF. As DNA, the CDR3 is TGTGCCAGCAGTGTGACCGGGACAGGGGCGACAGTCTATGGCTACACCTTC.

V gene TRBV6-6 combines with J gene TRBJ2-7; 7 bases are shared with TRBD1. Germline CDR1 is MNHNY and CDR2 is SVGAGI (reference sequence). The CDR3 loop spans 15 amino acids. V gave up 8 bases and J gave up 0 bases; unmatched junction bases: 10. The CDR3 is CASALGGGGSYEQYF. The CDR3 DNA reads TGTGCCAGCGCCCTAGGGGGCGGAGGCTCCTACGAGCAGTACTTC.

The gene calls are TRBV5-4 and TRBJ2-7; 8 nucleotides align to TRBD1. Losses at the gene ends were 0 bases for V and 6 bases for J; bases not matched to a gene: 8. Germline assignment: CDR1 SGHNT and CDR2 YYREEE (reference sequence). There are 15 residues in the CDR3. CDR3: CASSLASQGASEQYF. CDR3 DNA: TGTGCCAGCAGCTTGGCGTCCCAGGGGGCGAGCGAGCAGTACTTC.

This clone has only one observation. V gene TRBV27 combines with J gene TRBJ2-6; no clear D gene. CDR1 is MNHEY, CDR2 SMNVEV, per germline (reference sequence). V was cut by 2 bases and J by 2 bases, with 13 bases left in between. The CDR3 runs to 17 residues. CDR3: CASSLITRPTGANVLTF. In DNA form, the CDR3 reads TGTGCCAGCAGTTTAATTACGAGGCCAACTGGGGCCAACGTCCTGACTTTC.

This clone appeared a single time. This chain uses TRBV5-1 with TRBJ2-2; D is uncertain. The CDR3 consists of 15 residues. Trimming took 2 bases from V and 6 from J, leaving 14 bases between them. Germline assignment: CDR1 SGHRS and CDR2 YFSETQ. The CDR3 protein is CASSLVAVAPGELFF. The CDR3 coding sequence is TGCGCCAGCAGCTTAGTAGCCGTAGCCCCCGGGGAGCTGTTTTTT. Full variable domain (missing parts from reference TRBV5-1 and TRBJ2-2): KAGVTQTPRYLIKTRGQQVTLSCSPISGHRSVSWYQQTPGQGLQFLFEYFSETQRNKGNFPGRFSGRQFSNSRSEMNVSTLELGDSALYLCASSLVAVAPGELFFGEGSRLTVL.

The chain has TRBV5-1 and TRBJ1-2; 7 nucleotides match TRBD1. V lost 4 bases to trimming and J lost 1 base; unmatched junction nucleotides: 7. The CDR3 is 15 residues long. Germline loops: CDR1 SGHRS, CDR2 YFSETQ. The CDR3 here is CASSVGTVFNYGYTF. The CDR3 bases are TGCGCCAGCAGCGTTGGGACAGTCTTTAACTATGGCTACACCTTC.

This sequence joins TRBV28 and TRBJ1-2; D remains ambiguous. In germline, CDR1 is MDHEN, CDR2 SYDVKM. Trimming pared 5 bases from V and 4 bases from J, leaving 20 bases between. The CDR3 sequence is 16 residues long. CDR3 nucleotides: TGTGCCAGCAGTCCCCCTCGAGCTGTCCTTGGCTATGGCTACACCTTC. The encoded protein is CASSPPRAVLGYGYTF.

V is TRBV6-5 and J is TRBJ2-5; D is possibly TRBD2 (5 bases). Germline CDR1 and CDR2: MNHEY and SVGAGI. The V gene lost 0 bases and the J gene lost 5 bases, with 16 bases spanning the gap. CDR3 length: 16 residues. The CDR3 region is CASSYSRVTPGETQYF. CDR3 sequence (DNA): TGTGCCAGCAGTTACTCCCGCGTCACTCCGGGGGAGACCCAGTACTTC.

The chain joins TRBV19 to TRBJ2-7; unclear D gene. Germline V gene sequence: CDR1 LNHDA, CDR2 SQIVND (reference sequence). Trimming removed 3 bases at V and 3 bases at J, with 9 bases between. The CDR3 length is 13 residues. This CDR3 reads CASSIFSGYEQYF. The CDR3 bases are TGTGCCAGTAGTATCTTCTCCGGCTACGAGCAGTACTTC.

This chain connects TRBV7-2 to TRBJ2-5; D may be TRBD2 (5 bases). The ends were cut back, 10 bases at V and 2 bases at J, with 14 bases in the middle. The CDR3 consists of 13 residues. CDR1 and CDR2 from the germline V gene are SGHTA and FQGNSA. The CDR3 protein is CANSEGAQETQYF. The CDR3 DNA reads as TGTGCCAATTCCGAGGGTGCACAAGAGACCCAGTACTTC.

The V and J genes are TRBV11-2 and TRBJ1-1; D may be TRBD1 (6 bases). Trimming pared 0 bases from V and 1 base from J, leaving 12 bases between. Looked up from germline, CDR1 is SGHAT and CDR2 is FQNNGV. The CDR3 length is 16 residues. The CDR3 DNA is TGTGCCAGCAGCTTAGAGGGGGCGAAAAGGAACACTGAAGCTTTCTTT. Its protein product is CASSLEGAKRNTEAFF.